This TCR beta chain appears in the sequencing data of a study of blood T cell repertoires in COVID-19. Across the whole study: From the United States, Italy and Spain came samples of acute and convalescent COVID-19. PBMCs, B-cell-depleted T cells, or T cells were the source of the cDNA or gDNA that made up the material.

With regard to this clone: Additional DNA sequences in this sample encode the identical CDR3.

Under the authors' procedure: By means of reference gene primer amplification, nucleated cell counts were estimated. The protocol was immunoSEQ multiplex PCR, while the TCRdb copy is restricted to in-frame clones and leaves out a portion. The V and J calls and the clone size are those of that table, but D and trimming were determined from the DNA. The sample yields about 240,000 clones, roughly four fifths seen once. The ends were cut back, 1 base at V and 1 base at J, with 7 bases in the middle. The CDR3 is 14 amino acids. The germline V gene has CDR1 LGHDT and CDR2 YNNKEL (reference sequence). This receptor was taken from a woman in her fifties or sixties with active or convalescent COVID-19. The sequencing sample was made of peripheral blood. The chain uses TRBV3-1 (or the pseudogene TRBV3-2) and TRBJ2-5; TRBD1 is a possible D gene (5 bases). This CDR3 is CASSQVGVQETQYF. The CDR3 DNA follows: TGTGCCAGCAGCCAAGTAGGGGTCCAAGAGACCCAGTACTTC.